This T cell receptor (beta chain) was profiled in a study of T cells in Graves' hyperthyroidism and ophthalmopathy. In the ophthalmopathy cohort, Clinical Activity Score was at least 3, NOSPECS grade at least 4, and duration under 3 months. Diagnoses rested on clinical symptoms, serum thyroxine and TRAb, thyroid ultrasound and orbital computed tomography. PBMCs were collected from an approximately 10 ml volume of fresh peripheral blood. This clonotype was counted many times. What it binds is not known. Study-level findings and limits: Ophthalmopathy was told apart from stable hyperthyroidism by a 13 V-J model.

Amplification of TCR beta CDR3 regions was performed using RNA transcripts as template. The primer set for the first-round RT-PCR of the TCR CDR3 was HTBI. TCRdb reprocessed the multiplex PCR reads with MiXCR, giving one entry per CDR3 protein. The data contain around 300,000 distinct CDR3 sequences, roughly 19% of them singletons. The V end was cut by 10 bases, the J end by 0 bases, with 13 bases between. The CDR3 consists of 14 residues. The germline V gene has CDR1 MNHNS and CDR2 SASEGT. The TCR comes from a man over 45 with Graves' ophthalmopathy. The chain carries TRBV6-1 and TRBJ1-3, with D perhaps TRBD1 (6 bases). The material sequenced was blood. In nucleotides, the CDR3 is TGTGCCATCCCAAGGGACAACTCTGGAAACACCATATATTTT. This translates into CAIPRDNSGNTIYF.